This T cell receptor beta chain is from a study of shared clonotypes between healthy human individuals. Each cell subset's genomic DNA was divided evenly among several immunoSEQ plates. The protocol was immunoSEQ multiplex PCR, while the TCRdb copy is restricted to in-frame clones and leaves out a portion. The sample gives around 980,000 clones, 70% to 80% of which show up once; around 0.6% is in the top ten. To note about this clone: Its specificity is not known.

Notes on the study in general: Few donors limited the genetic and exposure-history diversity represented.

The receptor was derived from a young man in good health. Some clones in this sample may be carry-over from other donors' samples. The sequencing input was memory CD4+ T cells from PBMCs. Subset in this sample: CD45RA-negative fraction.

CDR3 sequence: CASRRLAGVWELFF. CDR3 in DNA: TGTGCCAGCAGAAGACTAGCGGGAGTCTGGGAGCTGTTTTTT. V gene TRBV28 combines with J gene TRBJ2-2, with 12 nucleotides matching TRBD2. Germline values: CDR1 MDHEN, CDR2 SYDVKM. Germline trimming cut 6 bases from V and 9 bases from J; bases unmatched to any gene: 5. The CDR3 has 14 residues. Filled out from reference TRBV28 and TRBJ2-2, the complete variable domain reads DVKVTQSSRYLVKRTGEKVFLECVQDMDHENMFWYRQDPGLGLRLIYFSYDVKMKEKGDIPEGYSVSREKKERFSLILESASTNQTSMYLCASRRLAGVWELFFGEGSRLTVL.